This T cell receptor (beta chain) was captured in a study of response to subunit inactivated influenza vaccine. From the RT-PCR reads, TCRdb called clonotypes with MiXCR, one entry per CDR3 protein. Of about 650,000 distinct CDR3 sequences in the sample, approximately 14% were seen once. The CDR3 is 14 amino acids. With 5 bases clipped from V and 5 bases from J, the junction kept 6 bases outside the gene matches. Germline CDR1 is MDHEN and CDR2 is SYDVKM. J is TRBJ2-3 and V is TRBV28, with 8 bases aligning to TRBD2. The receptor's source is a middle-aged man who received an inactivated influenza vaccine. The specimen was PBMCs from blood, collected roughly 12 days after vaccination. CDR3 sequence reads: CASSHTGGGDTQYF. Written as DNA, the CDR3 is TGTGCCAGCAGTCATACCGGGGGGGGAGATACGCAGTATTTT.